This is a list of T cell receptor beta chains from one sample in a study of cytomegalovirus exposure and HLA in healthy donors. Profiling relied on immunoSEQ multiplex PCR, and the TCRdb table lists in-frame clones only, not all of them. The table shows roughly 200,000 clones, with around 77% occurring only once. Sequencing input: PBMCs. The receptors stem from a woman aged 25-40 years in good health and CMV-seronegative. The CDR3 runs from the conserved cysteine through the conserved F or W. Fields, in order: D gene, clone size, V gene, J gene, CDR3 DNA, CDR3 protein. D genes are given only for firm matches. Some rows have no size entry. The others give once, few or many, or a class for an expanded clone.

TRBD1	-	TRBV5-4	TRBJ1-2	TGTGCCAGCAGCCCCGGACAGGCCCAGGGATGGAACTATGGCTACCCCTTC	CASSPGQAQGWNYGYPF
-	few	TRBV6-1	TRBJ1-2	TGTGCCAGCAGTGAAGTAGGGGGGGGAAATGGCTACACCTTC	CASSEVGGGNGYTF
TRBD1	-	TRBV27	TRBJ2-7	TGTGCCAGCGGATCCGGGACAGGGGGTGACGAGCAGTACTTC	CASGSGTGGDEQYF
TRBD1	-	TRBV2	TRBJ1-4	TGTGCCACCGCGACGGGACAGGGCACTAATGAAAAACTGTTTTTT	CATATGQGTNEKLFF
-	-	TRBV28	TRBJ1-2	TGTGCCACCGGTCGGTCGGAGCGGTATGGCTACACCTTC	CATGRSERYGYTF
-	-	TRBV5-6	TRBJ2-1	TGTGCCAGCAGCCCACCCCACGGGAGAGGCAATGAGCAGTTCTTC	CASSPPHGRGNEQFF
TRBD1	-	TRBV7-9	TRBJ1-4	TGTGCCAGCAGCTTGACAGGGGATAATGAAAAACTGTTTTTT	CASSLTGDNEKLFF
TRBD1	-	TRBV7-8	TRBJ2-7	TGTGCCAGCAGCTTAGTCGACAGGGAGTACGAGCAGTACTTC	CASSLVDREYEQYF
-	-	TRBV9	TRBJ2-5	TGTGCCAGCAGCGTAGATGTAGGGGGAAGGACCCAGTACTTC	CASSVDVGGRTQYF
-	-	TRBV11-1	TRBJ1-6	TGTGCCAGCAGCTTAGTCAGTAATTCACCCCTCCACTTT	CASSLVSNSPLHF
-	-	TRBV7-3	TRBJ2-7	TGTGCCAGCAGCTTATTCGGAGGTACCTACGAGCAGTACTTC	CASSLFGGTYEQYF
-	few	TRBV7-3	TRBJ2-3	TGTGCCAGCAGCTTCAGGGGCCGCACGGGGGATACGCAGTATTTT	CASSFRGRTGDTQYF
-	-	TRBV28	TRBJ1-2	TGTGCCACACTAAACTATGGCTACACCTTC	CATLNYGYTF
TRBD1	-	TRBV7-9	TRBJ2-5	TGTGCCAGCAGCTTAGTGGGACAGGGGTTTTCGCAAGAGACCCAGTACTTC	CASSLVGQGFSQETQYF
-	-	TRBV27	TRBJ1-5	TGTGCCAGCAGGCCGGCGGGGTTCGACAATCAGCCCCAGCATTTT	CASRPAGFDNQPQHF
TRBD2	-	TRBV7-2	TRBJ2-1	TGTGCCAGCAGCTTAGTAACTAGCGGAGCTTACAATGAGCAGTTCTTC	CASSLVTSGAYNEQFF
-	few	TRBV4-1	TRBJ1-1	TGCGCCAGCAGCCAAAAAGCGGCGGCCAAAGAAGCTTTCTTT	CASSQKAAAKEAFF
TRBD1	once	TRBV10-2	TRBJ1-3	TGCGCCAGCAGTGAGGACAGGGGCGGAAACACCATATATTTT	CASSEDRGGNTIYF
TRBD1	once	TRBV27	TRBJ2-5	TGTGCCAGCAGTTTTACCCCCCACAGGGGGGTAGAAGAGACCCAGTACTTC	CASSFTPHRGVEETQYF
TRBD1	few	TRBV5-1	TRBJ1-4	TGCGCCAGCAGCTTGTTGCAGGGGGATGAAAAACTGTTTTTT	CASSLLQGDEKLFF
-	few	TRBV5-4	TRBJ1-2	TGCGCCAGCAGCGGAACAGGGCTATTGAGCTATGGCTACACCTTC	CASSGTGLLSYGYTF
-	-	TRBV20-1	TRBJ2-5	TGCAGTGCTAGTGATAGGGGAGGACAGTACTTC	CSASDRGGQYF
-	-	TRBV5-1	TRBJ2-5	TGCGCCAGCAGCTTGGGACAGCACCAAGAGACCCAGTACTTC	CASSLGQHQETQYF
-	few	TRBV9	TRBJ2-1	TGTGCCAGCAGCGTCCCTTCGGCTGCGGGGTACAATGAGCAGTTCTTC	CASSVPSAAGYNEQFF
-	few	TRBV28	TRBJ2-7	TGTGCCAGCAGTTTGGTCAGGGGCTACGAGCAGTACTTC	CASSLVRGYEQYF
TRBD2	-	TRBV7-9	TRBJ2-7	TGTGCCAGCAGCCGAACTAGCGGAAGCTCCTACGAGCAGTACTTC	CASSRTSGSSYEQYF
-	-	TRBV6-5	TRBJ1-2	TGTGCCAGCAGTTATCAAGGGGCTCGTGGCTACACCTTC	CASSYQGARGYTF